Listed below are T cell receptor beta chains from one sample, sequenced in a study of blood T cell repertoires in COVID-19. The protocol was immunoSEQ multiplex PCR, while the TCRdb copy is restricted to in-frame clones and leaves out a portion. Of about 180,000 clones listed, about 85% are singletons. The sample comprised peripheral blood. These receptors all stem from a woman aged 80 or over with acute or convalescent COVID-19. CDR3s include the opening cysteine and the closing phenylalanine or tryptophan. A D gene is named only where the DNA matches it firmly. Rows give clone size only sometimes, using once, few, many, or a class for an expanded clone.

CDR3 DNA | CDR3 protein | clone size | V gene | D gene | J gene
TGTGCCAGCAGCTTACCGCTAGCGGGAGGATCCTACAATGAGCAGTTCTTC | CASSLPLAGGSYNEQFF | . | TRBV11-2 | TRBD2 | TRBJ2-1
TGTGCCAGCAGCGTAGATGTGGACGGGGCTGAAGCTTTCTTT | CASSVDVDGAEAFF | . | TRBV9 | . | TRBJ1-1
TGTGCCTGGAGTGTAATGGGGAGCCGACTAAAAAACATTCAGTACTTC | CAWSVMGSRLKNIQYF | . | TRBV30 | . | TRBJ2-4
TGTGCCACCAGTGGTGAGGAGGGCTACACCTTC | CATSGEEGYTF | . | TRBV24-1 | . | TRBJ1-2
TGTGCCAGCAGCTTAGATACAGGGTATGGCTACACCTTC | CASSLDTGYGYTF | once | TRBV7-9 | . | TRBJ1-2
TGTGCCAGCAGCTTAGGACACCTCAGGAATGAAAAACTGTTTTTT | CASSLGHLRNEKLFF | . | TRBV5-8 | . | TRBJ1-4
TGTGCCAGCAGTTCCAGGGACAGGGTGGGGAATGGCTACACCTTC | CASSSRDRVGNGYTF | . | TRBV28 | TRBD1 | TRBJ1-2
TGCAGCGTGCGTTCCACTAGCGGGGCCACATTCACAGATACGCAGTATTTT | CSVRSTSGATFTDTQYF | . | TRBV29-1 | TRBD2 | TRBJ2-3
TGCGCCAGCAGCTTGGTGGGGGGATCTTTCGCCGGGGAGCTGTTTTTT | CASSLVGGSFAGELFF | . | TRBV5-1 | . | TRBJ2-2
TGTGCCAGCAGTGGTGGACAGGGGGAAGAGACCCAGTACTTC | CASSGGQGEETQYF | . | TRBV2 | TRBD1 | TRBJ2-5
TGTGCCAGCAGTCACGGGTTCCTTAACACTGAAGCTTTCTTT | CASSHGFLNTEAFF | . | TRBV7-9 | . | TRBJ1-1
TGTGCCAGCAGCTTAGCGGGACACTTCTCTGGAAACACCATATATTTT | CASSLAGHFSGNTIYF | . | TRBV7-8 | . | TRBJ1-3
TGTGCCAGTAGTGAGTATCGGAGCAATCAGCCCCAGCATTTT | CASSEYRSNQPQHF | . | TRBV19 | . | TRBJ1-5
TGTGCCAGCAGCTTGGAAGCGGGTTCGAGGTATACGCAGTATTTT | CASSLEAGSRYTQYF | . | TRBV5-4 | . | TRBJ2-3
TGCGCCAGCAGCCCGACAGGGAGGAATTCACCCCTCCACTTT | CASSPTGRNSPLHF | . | TRBV5-1 | TRBD1 | TRBJ1-6
TGCGCCAGCAGTCAGACAACCGGAAACATTCAGTACTTC | CASSQTTGNIQYF | . | TRBV23-1 | . | TRBJ2-4
TGCGCCAGCAGCCCAACTTCTAGCACAGATACGCAGTATTTT | CASSPTSSTDTQYF | . | TRBV5-1 | . | TRBJ2-3
TGCGCCAGCAGCGGGGGACTGGGGGCAGATACGCAGTATTTT | CASSGGLGADTQYF | . | TRBV5-1 | . | TRBJ2-3
TGTGCCAGCAGCTTGCGGGAAAGCAATCAGCCCCAGCATTTT | CASSLRESNQPQHF | few | TRBV7-2 | . | TRBJ1-5
TGTGCCAGCAGCTTAAATGCGGCAGGCAATCAGCCCCAGCATTTT | CASSLNAAGNQPQHF | . | TRBV7-8 | . | TRBJ1-5
TGTGCCAGCAGCGCGTCCTCGACTAGCTCCAGCTCCTACAATGAGCAGTTCTTC | CASSASSTSSSSYNEQFF | . | TRBV9 | TRBD2 | TRBJ2-1
TGTGCCAGCAGCGTTCAGGGGAACACTGAAGCTTTCTTT | CASSVQGNTEAFF | . | TRBV6-2/TRBV6-3 | . | TRBJ1-1
TGTGCCAGCAGCCTCGACGGACGCCGGGGTTCACCCCTCCACTTT | CASSLDGRRGSPLHF | . | TRBV9 | . | TRBJ1-6
TGTGCCAGCTCACCACCTGGAGGTGAGCAGTACTTC | CASSPPGGEQYF | . | TRBV18 | . | TRBJ2-7
TGTGCCAGCAGCCGTCGGACAGGGAACACAGATACGCAGTATTTT | CASSRRTGNTDTQYF | once | TRBV14 | TRBD1 | TRBJ2-3
TGTGCCAGCAGCAGATGGGGACTAGCCCACCAAGAGACCCAGTACTTC | CASSRWGLAHQETQYF | . | TRBV5-4 | TRBD2 | TRBJ2-5
TGCGCCAGCAGCTTGAAGGCCTGGGACTCCCGCGGGGAGACCCAGTACTTC | CASSLKAWDSRGETQYF | . | TRBV5-1 | . | TRBJ2-5
TGCGCCAGCTCCTTGGGAGATAATGAAAAACTGTTTTTT | CASSLGDNEKLFF | . | TRBV5-1 | . | TRBJ1-4
TGTGCCAGCAGCTTCGGCGGGGACACTGAAGCTTTCTTT | CASSFGGDTEAFF | . | TRBV5-5 | . | TRBJ1-1
TGCGCCAGCAGTGAGCACAGGGGGACGGATGAAAAACTGTTTTTT | CASSEHRGTDEKLFF | . | TRBV10-1 | TRBD1 | TRBJ1-4
TGCGCCAGCAGCTTGAAACAGGGGGTACTCCAAGAGACCCAGTACTTC | CASSLKQGVLQETQYF | . | TRBV5-1 | TRBD1 | TRBJ2-5
TGTGCCAGCAGCGGGCGGGGGGACTTCTACAATGAGCAGTTCTTC | CASSGRGDFYNEQFF | . | TRBV5-4 | TRBD2 | TRBJ2-1
TGTGCCAGCAAAACGCAGGGGGCTGGAGGCTACACCTTC | CASKTQGAGGYTF | . | TRBV3-1/TRBV3-2 | TRBD1 | TRBJ1-2
TGTGCCAGCAGCTTGTACGGGGGAAGCAATCAGCCCCAGCATTTT | CASSLYGGSNQPQHF | . | TRBV5-6 | . | TRBJ1-5
TGTGCCAGCAGCTCCCAAGCGGGGGGGTTATCTGGGGCCAACGTCCTGACTTTC | CASSSQAGGLSGANVLTF | once | TRBV7-2 | TRBD2 | TRBJ2-6
TGTGCCAGCAGCTTCACAGGGCGCAACGAGCAGTACTTC | CASSFTGRNEQYF | . | TRBV5-4 | . | TRBJ2-7
TGTGCCAGCAGCTTAGCGCGGGGACCCGGGGAGCTGTTTTTT | CASSLARGPGELFF | . | TRBV7-2 | . | TRBJ2-2
TGTGCCAGCACTAGCGGGGGGCACCTTTACGAGCAGTACTTC | CASTSGGHLYEQYF | . | TRBV7-8 | TRBD2 | TRBJ2-7
TGTGCCAGCAGTTTAAGGACAGGCCGGGAGACCCAGTACTTC | CASSLRTGRETQYF | . | TRBV2 | TRBD1 | TRBJ2-5
TGCGCCAGCAGCCAGGGAGGGGGTAGGGGCGGGGAGCTGTTTTTT | CASSQGGGRGGELFF | . | TRBV4-1 | . | TRBJ2-2
TGTGCCACCCAGACGCGGGTTAACACCGGGGAGCTGTTTTTT | CATQTRVNTGELFF | . | TRBV24-1 | . | TRBJ2-2